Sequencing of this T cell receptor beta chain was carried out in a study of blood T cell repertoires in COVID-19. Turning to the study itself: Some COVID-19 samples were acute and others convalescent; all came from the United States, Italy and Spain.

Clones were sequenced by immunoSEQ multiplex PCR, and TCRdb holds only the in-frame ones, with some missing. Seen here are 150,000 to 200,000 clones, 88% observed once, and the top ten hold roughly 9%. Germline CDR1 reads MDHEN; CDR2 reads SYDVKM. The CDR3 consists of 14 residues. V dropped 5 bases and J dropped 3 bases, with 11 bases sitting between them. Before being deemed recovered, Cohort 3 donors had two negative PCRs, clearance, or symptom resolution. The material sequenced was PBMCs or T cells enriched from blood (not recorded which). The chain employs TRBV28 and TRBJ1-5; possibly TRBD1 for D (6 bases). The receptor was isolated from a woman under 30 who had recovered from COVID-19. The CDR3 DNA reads TGTGCCAGCAGTATACCAGGGGTCAATCAGCCCCAGCATTTT. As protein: CASSIPGVNQPQHF.